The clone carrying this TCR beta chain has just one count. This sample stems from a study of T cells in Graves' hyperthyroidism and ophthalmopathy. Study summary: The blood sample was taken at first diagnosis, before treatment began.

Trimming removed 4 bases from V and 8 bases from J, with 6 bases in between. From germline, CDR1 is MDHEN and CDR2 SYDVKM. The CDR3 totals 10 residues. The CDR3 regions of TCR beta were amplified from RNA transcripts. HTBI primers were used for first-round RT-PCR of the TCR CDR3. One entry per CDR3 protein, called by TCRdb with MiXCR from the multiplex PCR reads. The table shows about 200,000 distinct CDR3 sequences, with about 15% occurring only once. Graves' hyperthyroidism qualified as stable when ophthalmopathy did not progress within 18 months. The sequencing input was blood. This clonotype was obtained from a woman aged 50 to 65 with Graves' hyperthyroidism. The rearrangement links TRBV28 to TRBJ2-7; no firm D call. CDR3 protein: CASSSGKQYF. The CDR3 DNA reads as TGTGCCAGCAGTTCAGGCAAGCAGTACTTC.